This T cell receptor beta chain was documented in a study of CD8+ T cells in alopecia areata. Isolated RNA was reverse transcribed into cDNA used as the sequencing template. Profiling relied on immunoSEQ multiplex PCR, and the TCRdb table lists in-frame clones only, not all of them. The sample records roughly 200,000 clones, around half being singletons. As to treatment: oral pan-JAK inhibitor, 5-10 mg twice daily. Study-level findings and limits: Alphabeta T cells residing in normal skin are also sequenced in scalp samples. Lesional scalp, notably in alopecia totalis/universalis, had clonality above that of normal scalp.

Regarding this clone: Its antigen is currently unknown.

The J segment lost 5 bases and the V segment lost 1 base, leaving 7 bases of the junction unmatched. The CDR3 runs 15 residues. Germline CDR1 is SGHRS and CDR2 is YFSETQ. Sequencing was performed on CD8+ T cells sorted from blood, taken at week 24, from a patient treated with tofacitinib. The chain has TRBV5-1 and TRBJ2-7; 9 bases fit TRBD2. This receptor was identified in a human donor with alopecia areata. The CDR3 nucleotides are TGCGCCAGCAGCTTGCGCGGCGGGGGGGCCCACGAGCAGTACTTC. Protein product: CASSLRGGGAHEQYF.